The clone carrying this TCR beta chain was detected only once. The record originates from a study of blood T cell repertoires in COVID-19. Study information: COVID-19 samples collected from the United States, Italy and Spain covered acute and convalescent phases. The analysed material was cDNA or gDNA that came from T cells, B-cell-depleted T cells, or PBMCs.

Trimming stripped 7 bases from V and 0 bases from J, with 9 bases between. Germline loops: CDR1 SNHLY, CDR2 FYNNEI. CDR3 length: 14 amino acids. Sequenced by immunoSEQ multiplex PCR; TCRdb stores in-frame clones only, minus some. In the table there are under 75,000 clones, roughly 81% of which are singletons. The rearrangement joins TRBV2 to TRBJ1-4; possibly TRBD1 for D (5 bases). Sequenced material: peripheral blood. The clonotype comes from a man older than 75 with acute or convalescent COVID-19. The DNA of the CDR3 is TGTGCCAGCACCAAGACAGCAACTAATGAAAAACTGTTTTTT. It is translated as CASTKTATNEKLFF. Using reference TRBV2 and TRBJ1-4 for the parts outside the CDR3, the full variable domain is EPEVTQTPSHQVTQMGQEVILRCVPISNHLYFYWYRQILGQKVEFLVSFYNNEISEKSEIFDDQFSVERPDGSNFTLKIRSTKLEDSAMYFCASTKTATNEKLFFGSGTQLSVL.